This T cell receptor beta chain appears in the sequencing data of a study of CD8 T cells in ankylosing spondylitis. A few counts support this clonotype. Its antigen is as yet unknown. MiXCR, run by TCRdb on the 5' RACE reads, gives a single entry per CDR3 protein. This sample has 750,000 to 850,000 distinct CDR3 sequences, with over 9.5% found just once. Trimming stripped 5 bases from V and 1 base from J, with 18 bases between. The CDR3 is 17 amino acids. From germline, CDR1 is SGHTA and CDR2 FQGNSA. Regarding the study as a whole: Reports say disease-linked clones showed up significantly more in matched ankylosing spondylitis synovial fluid. Within ankylosing spondylitis blood, a TCR beta motif made up of seven to nine highly homologous variants appeared to be characteristic.

This chain uses TRBV7-2 with TRBJ2-1, with TRBD1 as a possible D gene (6 bases). Sequencing was performed on blood, either unsorted or a sorted T cell fraction (not recorded which). The source is a male donor with ankylosing spondylitis. This chain's CDR3 is CASSRRRSGTSYNEQFF. CDR3 nucleotide sequence: TGTGCCAGCAGCCGAAGGCGGTCAGGGACATCCTACAATGAGCAGTTCTTC.